The 10 T cell receptor beta chains presented below share a single source sample, sequenced in a study of shared clonotypes between healthy human individuals. Generated by immunoSEQ multiplex PCR, the TCRdb table keeps only in-frame clones and is missing some. The sample lists about 2.1 million clones, just over 90% occurring once. Naive CD8 cells, CD45RO-negative and positively selected for CCR7, excluded terminally differentiated effector memory CD45RA+ cells. The sequenced material came from naive CD8+ T cells from PBMCs. All receptors come from a man younger than 35 in good health. Some clones in this sample may be carry-over from other donors' samples.

This rearrangement joins TRBV4-2 to TRBJ2-1; D remains unclear. The CDR3 runs to 15 residues. Germline assignment: CDR1 LGHNA and CDR2 YNFKEQ. Trimming took 4 bases from V and 2 from J, leaving 12 bases between them. As DNA, the CDR3 is TGTGCCAGCAGCCCCACTATTCATGCCTACAATGAGCAGTTCTTC. Protein sequence: CASSPTIHAYNEQFF.

The table lists this clone with a count of one. The chain links TRBV27 to TRBJ1-5; D call uncertain. CDR3 length: 14 residues. Germline assignment: CDR1 MNHEY and CDR2 SMNVEV (reference sequence). The V gene lost 1 base and the J gene lost 3 bases, with 7 bases spanning the gap. The CDR3 protein is CASSLWPSNQPQHF. CDR3 DNA sequence: TGTGCCAGCAGTTTATGGCCGTCCAATCAGCCCCAGCATTTT.

The count of this clone is one. The chain uses TRBV7-9 and TRBJ2-5; TRBD2 agrees at 7 bases. The germline CDR1 and CDR2 sequences are SEHNR and FQNEAQ (reference sequence). J gave up 2 bases and V 11 bases, and 11 bases lay outside the gene matches. The length of the CDR3 is 14 residues. The CDR3: CASRGDPVQETQYF. The CDR3 DNA is TGTGCCTCCCGGGGGGACCCAGTTCAAGAGACCCAGTACTTC.

V usage is TRBV7-8 and J usage is TRBJ1-1, with D unclear. Germline V CDR1 and CDR2: SGHVS, FQNEAQ. The CDR3 consists of 16 residues. The V and J ends lost 7 bases and 0 bases respectively, with 18 bases between them. The CDR3 is CASTERAAYLNTEAFF. CDR3 DNA: TGTGCCAGCACAGAAAGGGCCGCATACCTGAACACTGAAGCTTTCTTT.

On this clone itself: The sample contains more than one DNA sequence encoding this CDR3. The J gene is TRBJ1-5, the V gene TRBV9; D remains unclear. This CDR3 has 13 residues. The germline V and J ends were trimmed by 0 bases and 1 base, with 2 bases remaining between them. Germline V gene lookup returns CDR1 SGDLS and CDR2 YYNGEE. CDR3 sequence (DNA): TGTGCCAGCAGCGTAGGAAGCAATCAGCCCCAGCATTTT. Translated: CASSVGSNQPQHF. Full variable domain (missing parts from reference TRBV9 and TRBJ1-5): DSGVTQTPKHLITATGQRVTLRCSPRSGDLSVYWYQQSLDQGLQFLIQYYNGEERAKGNILERFSAQQFPDLHSELNLSSLELGDSALYFCASSVGSNQPQHFGDGTRLSIL.

The gene calls are TRBV7-2 and TRBJ1-3, with a possible D match to TRBD1 (6 bases). V lost 1 base and J 0 bases, leaving 10 bases between the germline ends. The CDR3 runs 16 residues. Germline loops: CDR1 SGHTA, CDR2 FQGNSA. The CDR3, as DNA: TGTGCCAGCAGCTTAGGGACAGCCTACTCTGGAAACACCATATATTTT. It codes for CASSLGTAYSGNTIYF.

The rearrangement joins TRBV4-1 to TRBJ1-1; D ambiguous. The CDR3 is made up of 14 amino acids. The ends were cut back, 0 bases at V and 3 bases at J, with 8 bases in the middle. Germline loops: CDR1 MGHRA, CDR2 YSYEKL. CDR3: CASSQDKRYTEAFF. CDR3 DNA: TGCGCCAGCAGCCAAGATAAAAGATACACTGAAGCTTTCTTT.

J is TRBJ1-3 and V is TRBV4-1; D ambiguous. Looked up from germline, CDR1 is MGHRA and CDR2 is YSYEKL. Between the trimmed V and J ends, which lost 0 bases and 0 bases, there was a span of 6 bases. The CDR3 contains 15 residues. The CDR3 reads CASSQDRNSGNTIYF. DNA of the CDR3: TGCGCCAGCAGCCAAGATCGTAACTCTGGAAACACCATATATTTT.

In this sample, this clone turned up once. The J gene is TRBJ2-7, the V gene TRBV11-2; the D call may be TRBD1 or TRBD2 (5 bases each). This CDR3 is built from 13 residues. Per the germline V gene, CDR1 is SGHAT and CDR2 is FQNNGV. The V end lost 5 bases, the J end lost 2 bases, and 10 bases lay between the germline ends. This chain's CDR3 is CASSPTGPYEQYF. DNA of the CDR3: TGTGCCAGCAGCCCCACGGGGCCCTACGAGCAGTACTTC.

The chain uses TRBV29-1 and TRBJ2-7; no reliable D call. V was trimmed by 3 bases and J by 6 bases, leaving 18 bases between them. The V gene's germline CDR1 is SQVTM and CDR2 ANQGSEA. The CDR3 spans 14 residues. The CDR3 nucleotides read TGCAGCGTTGATGTTGTTGGCCCCGCAGGCGAGCAGTACTTC. Translation gives CSVDVVGPAGEQYF.